Sequencing of this T cell receptor (beta chain) was carried out in a study of T-cell memory formation after mild COVID-19. Broader study findings: CM and EM subsets held most contracting CD4+ clones; EMRA held CD8+ ones. Pre-infection memory already had some responding clones, implying cross-reactive memory joined. From day 15 to 85, contracting clones were balanced between CD4 and CD8, whereas later expanders leaned toward CD4+.

TCRdb processed the 5' RACE reads anew with MiXCR; each CDR3 protein has one entry. The sample yields about half a million distinct CDR3 sequences, 15% to 20% seen once. Germline assignment: CDR1 MRHNA and CDR2 SNTAGT. V was trimmed by 8 bases and J by 1 base, leaving 9 bases between them. CDR3 size: 12 residues. Concerning this clonotype itself: Its target is not known.

The chain links TRBV6-4 to TRBJ2-7, with D perhaps matching TRBD2 (6 bases). The sample consisted of PBMCs or a T cell subset sorted from them (not recorded which). This clonotype originated in an adult woman who had mild COVID-19 (a few samples of this study predate the infection). Cell type and time point are not known. For the CDR3, the DNA is TGTGCCAGCCAGGAGGGGTCCTACGAGCAGTACTTC. Protein sequence: CASQEGSYEQYF.